A selection of T cell receptor beta chains follows, all from one sample in a study of cytomegalovirus exposure and HLA in healthy donors. This table comes from immunoSEQ multiplex PCR, and its TCRdb copy is limited to in-frame clones, with some not included. Of about 180,000 clones listed, roughly three quarters are singletons. The material sequenced was PBMCs. The receptors derive from a male donor in good health and CMV-seronegative. The CDR3 runs from the conserved cysteine through the conserved F or W. The D gene is left open where the match is weak. Size tells how often a clone was seen (once, few, many) or the class of an expanded clone, and some rows leave it out.

clone size,J gene,V gene,D gene,CDR3 DNA,CDR3 protein
-,TRBJ2-7,TRBV28,TRBD2,TGTGCCAGCAGTTTAAGCGGGGGTAGCTACGAGCAGTACTTC,CASSLSGGSYEQYF
-,TRBJ1-2,TRBV11-2,-,TGTGCCAGCAGCTACTTAGCCAGGGAATATGGCTACACCTTC,CASSYLAREYGYTF
-,TRBJ1-2,TRBV6-5,-,TGTGCCAGCAGAAAGGGTAGCGGAGGCTACACCTTC,CASRKGSGGYTF
-,TRBJ1-5,TRBV6-5,TRBD1,TGTGCCAGCAGTTACTTGACAGGGCCCAATCAGCCCCAGCATTTT,CASSYLTGPNQPQHF
-,TRBJ1-4,TRBV6-1,-,TGTGCCAGCAGTGAAAATGGACAGTTTGATGAAAAACTGTTTTTT,CASSENGQFDEKLFF
-,TRBJ2-7,TRBV6-1,-,TGTGCCAGCAGGAGCTCCTACGAGCAGTACTTC,CASRSSYEQYF
few,TRBJ1-5,TRBV6-5,-,TGTGCCAGCAACAAGGGACTGTATAGCAATCAGCCCCAGCATTTT,CASNKGLYSNQPQHF
-,TRBJ2-2,TRBV6-4,-,TGTGCCAGCAGTGAAGGAGGACACACCGGGGAGCTGTTTTTT,CASSEGGHTGELFF
-,TRBJ1-3,TRBV28,-,TGTGCCAGCAGCTGGGAGGGGGGACGCTCTGGAAACACCATATATTTT,CASSWEGGRSGNTIYF
-,TRBJ1-1,TRBV28,-,TGTGCCAGCAGTACATCACAGCTTAACACTGAAGCTTTCTTT,CASSTSQLNTEAFF
-,TRBJ1-4,TRBV30,-,TGTGCCTGGGCCTGGGGCTCTAATACCAGACTGTTTTTT,CAWAWGSNTRLFF
-,TRBJ2-1,TRBV7-9,TRBD1,TGTGCCAGCAGCCCTGGACAGGGAAGAAGGGATGAGCAGTTCTTC,CASSPGQGRRDEQFF
-,TRBJ1-5,TRBV6-1,TRBD1,TGTGCCAGCAGTGATTGGGACAGGGATCTCAGCAATCAGCCCCAGCATTTT,CASSDWDRDLSNQPQHF
few,TRBJ1-2,TRBV6-1,-,TGTGCCAGCCAAACTGCTCGTAACTATGGCTACACCTTC,CASQTARNYGYTF
-,TRBJ2-7,TRBV9,-,TGTGCCAGCAGCGTAGGTCGGAGGGTAGGGGAGCAGTACTTC,CASSVGRRVGEQYF
-,TRBJ1-2,TRBV4-3,-,TGCGCCAGCAGCCACCAGACAGTGGACTATGGCTACACCTTC,CASSHQTVDYGYTF
-,TRBJ2-5,TRBV28,-,TGTGCCAGCAGTTTGTCGGGACTCCAAGAGACCCAGTACTTC,CASSLSGLQETQYF
-,TRBJ2-1,TRBV10-3,-,TGTGCCATCAGGGACAGCAAGTCGGACAATGAGCAGTTCTTC,CAIRDSKSDNEQFF